These 20 T cell receptor beta chains share one sample of origin, sequenced in a study. TCRdb independently ran MiXCR on the 5' RACE reads; one entry per CDR3 protein. This table has some 31,000 distinct CDR3 sequences, about 28% appearing once. The sample was naive CD4+ T cells sorted from a lymph node. Subset of the sample: naive CD4+ T cells, CD4+CD45RA+CD25-. The receptors derive from a female donor with breast cancer.

Points on this clonotype: Being one base from a much bigger clone, this may be a read error. The chain carries TRBV12-3 or TRBV12-4 and TRBJ2-3, with unresolved D. This CDR3 is built from 12 residues. The chain's CDR3 is CACSRGTDTQYF. For the CDR3, the DNA is TGTGCCTGCAGTCGAGGAACAGATACGCAGTATTTT.

CDR3 coding DNA: TGTGCCAGCAGCTCATTAAAACAGGGTCTTGGCTATGGCTACACCTTC. Translated: CASSSLKQGLGYGYTF. The rearrangement joins TRBV5-4 to TRBJ1-2; maybe TRBD1 (6 bases). Trimming cost V 3 bases and J 4 bases, with 19 bases left between them. The CDR3 is made up of 16 amino acids. Germline assignment: CDR1 SGHNT and CDR2 YYREEE (reference sequence).

A few counts support this clonotype. The chain has TRBV6-1 and TRBJ2-7; tentatively, D is TRBD2 (6 bases). Looked up from germline, CDR1 is MNHNS and CDR2 is SASEGT. The CDR3 sequence is 14 residues long. V gave up 7 bases and J gave up 1 base, with 14 bases separating them. The CDR3 loop reads CASNFGGVSYEQYF. The CDR3 coding sequence is TGTGCCAGCAACTTTGGCGGGGTATCCTACGAGCAGTACTTC.

In this sample, this clonotype turned up a few times. At one boundary the junction diverges from the germline segment, which might be a read error. The rearrangement joins TRBV9 to TRBJ2-5; D may be TRBD2 (5 bases). The CDR3 runs 13 residues. Germline CDR1 SGDLS, CDR2 YYNGEE. The CDR3 bases are TGCGCCAGCAGCGTAGGAGGTGGGGAGACCCAGTACTTC. Translation: CASSVGGGETQYF.

This clonotype is medium-sized within its sample. This chain uses TRBV5-1 with TRBJ1-1; D call uncertain. CDR1 and CDR2 from the germline V gene are SGHRS and YFSETQ. V lost 6 bases to trimming and J lost 6 bases, with 21 bases between them. There are 15 residues in the CDR3. The CDR3: CASTRGHGQDPEAFF. For the CDR3, the DNA is TGCGCCAGCACCAGAGGTCACGGTCAAGACCCTGAAGCTTTCTTT. Full variable domain (outside the CDR3, taken from reference TRBV5-1 and TRBJ1-1): KAGVTQTPRYLIKTRGQQVTLSCSPISGHRSVSWYQQTPGQGLQFLFEYFSETQRNKGNFPGRFSGRQFSNSRSEMNVSTLELGDSALYLCASTRGHGQDPEAFFGQGTRLTVV.

In its sample, this clonotype is medium-sized. The genes are TRBV7-3 and TRBJ2-7; D remains unclear. Trimming removed 0 bases from V and 10 bases from J, with 13 bases in between. CDR1 and CDR2 from the germline V gene are SGHTA and FQGTGA. This CDR3 has 13 residues. In DNA form, the CDR3 reads TGTGCCAGCAGCTTAACCACGAAAGGGCCTCAGTACTTC. Translation: CASSLTTKGPQYF.

This clonotype has only a few counts. The chain joins TRBV7-9 to TRBJ2-7; D uncertain. Trimming removed 2 bases at V and 0 bases at J, with 11 bases between. The CDR3 sequence is 15 residues long. Germline values: CDR1 SEHNR, CDR2 FQNEAQ (reference sequence). DNA for the CDR3: TGTGCCAGCAGCTTAACCCGGTGGGGCTCCTACGAGCAGTACTTC. Protein product: CASSLTRWGSYEQYF.

The chain has TRBV4-3 and TRBJ2-7; D not certain. This CDR3 spans 15 amino acids. V dropped 0 bases and J dropped 2 bases, with 11 bases sitting between them. CDR1 LGHNA and CDR2 YSLEER come from the germline V gene. The CDR3 is CASSQEATATYEQYF. Written as DNA, the CDR3 is TGCGCCAGCAGCCAAGAAGCAACGGCGACCTACGAGCAGTACTTC.

This clonotype was observed a handful of times. The rearrangement uses TRBV11-3 and TRBJ2-7; 7 nucleotides align to TRBD2. Unmatched junction bases numbered 11, after V lost 5 bases and J lost 1 base. Germline CDR1 and CDR2: SGHNT and YENEEA. This CDR3 has 16 amino acids. The CDR3 is CASSPQRGNGSYEQYF. In DNA, the CDR3 is TGTGCCAGCAGCCCACAGCGGGGAAACGGGTCCTACGAGCAGTACTTC.

This clonotype was seen ten or more times. The chain uses TRBV5-1 and TRBJ2-3; possible D gene TRBD2, 5 bases. This CDR3 is built from 13 residues. Germline V gene sequence: CDR1 SGHRS, CDR2 YFSETQ. Trimming left V 3 bases short and J 4 bases short, with 9 bases between. The CDR3 protein is CASSSPAADTQYF. The CDR3 coding sequence is TGCGCCAGCAGCTCTCCAGCGGCAGATACGCAGTATTTT.

The table lists this clonotype with many counts. The rearrangement links TRBV6-5 to TRBJ1-3; D is ambiguous. The length of the CDR3 is 14 residues. V dropped 7 bases and J dropped 0 bases, with 10 bases sitting between them. The germline CDR1 and CDR2 sequences are MNHEY and SVGAGI. The CDR3 is CASTSGSSGNTIYF. CDR3 coding DNA: TGTGCCAGCACCTCCGGTAGCTCTGGAAACACCATATATTTT.

This clonotype was picked up a small number of times. The rearrangement uses TRBV7-8 and TRBJ2-1; TRBD2 matches 7 bases. After removal of 7 bases from V and 0 bases from J, the junction contained 3 bases not matched to a gene. Germline CDR1 and CDR2: SGHVS and FQNEAQ. This CDR3 comprises 14 residues. CDR3 coding DNA: TGTGCCAGCACCCCGGGAGGCTCCTACAATGAGCAGTTCTTC. It encodes CASTPGGSYNEQFF.

By its share, this clonotype is medium-sized. The chain is built from TRBV29-1 and TRBJ1-5; 9 nucleotides line up with TRBD1. In germline, CDR1 is SQVTM, CDR2 ANQGSEA. The V gene end was trimmed by 5 bases and the J gene end by 5 bases; junction bases not matched to a gene: 7. The CDR3 extends over 14 amino acids. The CDR3 loop is CSVSDRGDDQPQHF. DNA of the CDR3: TGCAGCGTTTCGGACAGGGGAGACGATCAGCCCCAGCATTTT.

V and J are TRBV5-1 and TRBJ1-5; weak D call: TRBD1 (6 bases). V was clipped by 4 bases and J by 0 bases, with 17 bases between them. This CDR3 has 17 amino acids. In germline, CDR1 is SGHRS, CDR2 YFSETQ. The CDR3 DNA is TGCGCCAGCAGCCCCCTCCCAGGGGACTATAGCAATCAGCCCCAGCATTTT. Its translation is CASSPLPGDYSNQPQHF. The variable domain in full, with the rest retrieved from reference TRBV5-1 and TRBJ1-5, is KAGVTQTPRYLIKTRGQQVTLSCSPISGHRSVSWYQQTPGQGLQFLFEYFSETQRNKGNFPGRFSGRQFSNSRSEMNVSTLELGDSALYLCASSPLPGDYSNQPQHFGDGTRLSIL.

The chain is built from TRBV30 and TRBJ1-2, with D hard to call. The germline V gene has CDR1 GTSNPN and CDR2 SVGIG (reference sequence). The ends were cut back, 3 bases at V and 3 bases at J, with 23 bases in the middle. The CDR3 is 17 amino acids. The DNA of the CDR3 is TGTGCCTGGAGCCGCCCCGGAGGCGGGCTTGTCGACTATGGCTACACCTTC. Translated: CAWSRPGGGLVDYGYTF.

This clonotype was found a few times. The CDR3 bases are TGTGCCAGCAGTTACCCGGGCCCACAATCACCCCTCCACTTT. Protein sequence: CASSYPGPQSPLHF. The gene calls are TRBV6-6 and TRBJ1-6; D call uncertain. This CDR3 is 14 amino acids long. Trimming left V 2 bases short and J 10 bases short, with 12 bases between. Germline V gene sequence: CDR1 MNHNY, CDR2 SVGAGI (reference sequence).

This chain uses TRBV12-3 or TRBV12-4 with TRBJ1-5; TRBD1 might be the D (5 bases). CDR3 length: 14 amino acids. V shed 5 bases and J shed 4 bases, with 12 bases lying between them. The CDR3 loop is CASSGFGGNQPQHF. The CDR3 coding sequence is TGTGCCAGCAGTGGGTTCGGGGGGAATCAGCCCCAGCATTTT.

The rearrangement links TRBV12-3 or TRBV12-4 to TRBJ1-5; 7 nucleotides agree with TRBD1. Trimming removed 6 bases from V and 7 bases from J; junction bases left unmatched: 3. CDR3 length equals 12 residues. The CDR3 spells CASSGDRQPQHF. As DNA, the CDR3 is TGTGCCAGCAGCGGGGACAGACAGCCCCAGCATTTT.

The chain combines TRBV7-2 with TRBJ2-7; tentatively, D is TRBD2 (6 bases). Trimming stripped 3 bases from V and 3 bases from J, with 12 bases between. The CDR3 is 14 amino acids. CDR1 is SGHTA, CDR2 FQGNSA, per germline. The CDR3 reads CASSFQAGGYEQYF. CDR3 DNA: TGTGCCAGCAGCTTCCAGGCCGGGGGCTACGAGCAGTACTTC.

The chain has TRBV9 and TRBJ2-2; a possible D gene is TRBD2 (6 bases). Trimming cost V 3 bases and J 2 bases, with 11 bases left between them. CDR3 length equals 15 residues. The germline V gene has CDR1 SGDLS and CDR2 YYNGEE. CDR3 region: CASSEGTPNTGELFF. The DNA for the CDR3 is TGTGCCAGCAGCGAGGGGACTCCTAACACCGGGGAGCTGTTTTTT.